Listed below are T cell receptor beta chains from one sample, sequenced in a study of T cells in Graves' hyperthyroidism and ophthalmopathy. TCRdb used MiXCR to reprocess the multiplex PCR reads, holding one entry per CDR3 protein. The table lists 620,000 or so distinct CDR3 sequences, roughly 15% of them singletons, with approximately 13% in the top ten. Source material: blood. The receptors derive from a woman in her fifties or sixties with Graves' ophthalmopathy. The CDR3 runs from the conserved cysteine through the conserved F or W. Fields, in order: clone size, V gene, J gene, D gene, CDR3 DNA, CDR3 protein. A D gene is named only where the DNA matches it firmly. The size entry gives once, few, many, or a class for an expanded clone.

size: many
V: TRBV18
J: TRBJ2-5
D: TRBD2
DNA: TGTGCCAGCTCACCAACTAGCGGACAAGAGACCCAGTACTTC
CDR3: CASSPTSGQETQYF

size: many
V: TRBV6-2/TRBV6-3
J: TRBJ2-1
D: TRBD2
DNA: TGTGCCAGCAGTTACTCCCCTAGCGGGAGAGATAGTGAGCAGTTCTTC
CDR3: CASSYSPSGRDSEQFF

size: few
V: TRBV5-1
J: TRBJ2-3
D: TRBD1
DNA: TGCGCCAGCAGCGTTACAGGGGTAGGCGTAGGGGATACGCAGTATTTT
CDR3: CASSVTGVGVGDTQYF

size: few
V: TRBV7-3
J: TRBJ2-1
D: -
DNA: TGTGCCAGCAGCCCCGGACTAAGTACGGTCAATGAGCAGTTCTTC
CDR3: CASSPGLSTVNEQFF

size: many
V: TRBV12-3/TRBV12-4
J: TRBJ2-4
D: -
DNA: TGTGCCAGCAGTTTAAGTGGGGGGCTAGCCAAAAACATTCAGTACTTC
CDR3: CASSLSGGLAKNIQYF

size: many
V: TRBV30
J: TRBJ2-1
D: -
DNA: TGTGCCTGGAGTGTAGCCGCATACAATGAGCAGTTCTTC
CDR3: CAWSVAAYNEQFF

size: many
V: TRBV7-2
J: TRBJ1-1
D: -
DNA: TGTGCCAGCAGCTCTTTATTGGCGGGCACTGAAGCTTTCTTT
CDR3: CASSSLLAGTEAFF

size: many
V: TRBV27
J: TRBJ2-7
D: TRBD2
DNA: TGTGCCAGCAGTTTATGGCTAGCGGGACCTACTGAGCAGTACTTC
CDR3: CASSLWLAGPTEQYF

size: many
V: TRBV20-1
J: TRBJ2-3
D: -
DNA: TGCAGTGCTAGCCCCGGCGATCTAACGGATACGCAGTATTTT
CDR3: CSASPGDLTDTQYF

size: few
V: TRBV20-1
J: TRBJ2-2
D: TRBD2
DNA: TGCAGTGCTAGAGATTGGGGGAGCGGGGCCGGGGAGCTGTTTTTT
CDR3: CSARDWGSGAGELFF